Presented here are 13 T cell receptor beta chains from one specimen sequenced in a study of T cells in women clearing cervical HPV infection. The assay was immunoSEQ multiplex PCR, and TCRdb's table has in-frame clones only and misses some. Recorded for this sample: tens of thousands of clones. Sequences were obtained from blood buffy coat. All receptors come from a woman between 18 and 69 years old with a cervical HPV16 infection that either progressed to CIN3+ or cleared (not recorded which).

Points on this clone: Coverage ceases 3 residues before the CDR3 finishes, and the germline J gene fills in the end. The J gene is TRBJ2-7, the V gene TRBV5-1; 13 nucleotides match TRBD2. This CDR3 region has 17 residues. The ends lost 3 bases at V and 3 bases at J; junction bases unmatched: 9. Germline lookup yields CDR1 SGHRS and CDR2 YFSETQ. The covered CDR3 bases are TGCGCCAGCAGCTCCCAGACTAGCGGGGGGTCCTACTACGAG. Its protein is CASSSQTSGGSYYE. The CDR3 in its entirety is CASSSQTSGGSYYEQYF. Based on the CDR3 plus reference TRBV5-1 and TRBJ2-7, the full variable domain is KAGVTQTPRYLIKTRGQQVTLSCSPISGHRSVSWYQQTPGQGLQFLFEYFSETQRNKGNFPGRFSGRQFSNSRSEMNVSTLELGDSALYLCASSSQTSGGSYYEQYFGPGTRLTVT.

Notes on this clone: The read ends 3 residues before the CDR3 terminus; that terminus is restored from the germline J gene. The chain combines TRBV14 with TRBJ2-3; no definite D call. The V gene's germline CDR1 is SGHDN and CDR2 FVKESK. The CDR3 is made up of 11 amino acids. With 4 bases removed from V and 7 bases from J, the gap between germline ends came to 6 bases. The part of the CDR3 DNA that was read is TGTGCCAGCAGCCTTCGTTATACG. Translated, it gives CASSLRYT. The whole CDR3 is CASSLRYTQYF.

As for this clone: Coverage ceases 3 residues before the CDR3 finishes, and the germline J gene fills in the end. The chain employs TRBV5-1 and TRBJ1-1; TRBD1 aligns across 9 bases. Germline V CDR1 and CDR2: SGHRS, YFSETQ. The CDR3 extends over 14 amino acids. The trim removed 3 bases at V and 4 bases at J, leaving 4 bases unmatched. Incomplete CDR3 DNA: TGCGCCAGCAGCTCTCAGACAGGGGGCACTGAA. It translates to CASSSQTGGTE. From start to end, the CDR3 is CASSSQTGGTEAFF.

Remarks on this clone: From the germline J gene comes the end of the CDR3, since the read stops 3 residues before it. V is TRBV7-9 and J is TRBJ1-6; the D gene is possibly TRBD1 (5 bases). V lost 5 bases and J 6 bases, leaving 11 bases between the germline ends. Germline V gives CDR1 SEHNR, CDR2 FQNEAQ (reference sequence). This CDR3 has 14 residues. CDR3: CASSRQNSNSPLHF. The CDR3 bases that were read are TGTGCCAGCAGCCGACAGAACTCTAATTCACCC.

As for this clone: The observed sequence ends 3 residues before the CDR3 terminus, with the missing tail filled in from the germline J gene. The chain couples TRBV2 to TRBJ2-1; 8 bases align to TRBD1. Germline V lookup: CDR1 SNHLY, CDR2 FYNNEI. J was trimmed by 4 bases and V by 0 bases; bases with no gene match: 5. The CDR3 is 16 amino acids. The sequenced CDR3 bases are TGTGCCAGCAGTGAAGCGGTGACAGGGGTATACAATGAG. Residues: CASSEAVTGVYNE. The CDR3, in full, reads CASSEAVTGVYNEQFF.

Details on this clone: The CDR3 end falls 3 residues outside the read, so it is completed with the germline J gene. The J gene is TRBJ2-7, the V gene TRBV5-1; 7 nucleotides agree with TRBD1. With V trimmed by 2 bases and J by 2 bases, 4 bases remained unmatched. CDR1 SGHRS and CDR2 YFSETQ come from the germline V gene. CDR3 length: 14 amino acids. The CDR3 bases that were read are TGCGCCAGCAGCTTAACCGGGACAGCCTACGAG. Translated: CASSLTGTAYE. The CDR3 reads in full as CASSLTGTAYEQYF.

Note on this clone: Read data end 3 residues before the CDR3 end; the end is taken from the germline J gene. The genes are TRBV5-4 and TRBJ2-5; TRBD1 matches at 8 bases. This CDR3 spans 15 amino acids. The V gene's germline CDR1 is SGHNT and CDR2 YYREEE (reference sequence). The junction had 13 bases not matched to a gene; V was cut back by 7 bases and J by 5 bases. CDR3 residues: CASRDRTGKGETQYF. The CDR3 DNA, read in part, is TGTGCCAGCCGCGACCGGACAGGGAAGGGGGAGACC.

Concerning this clone itself: The read falls 3 residues short of the CDR3 end, and the missing part is taken from the germline J gene. The genes are TRBV7-2 and TRBJ1-2; TRBD1 matches at 8 bases. Germline-derived CDR1 and CDR2 are SGHTA and FQGNSA. V shed 3 bases and J 6 bases; nucleotides not matched to a gene: 9. The CDR3 totals 15 residues. Here the CDR3 reads CASSFYRTGSDGYTF. Incomplete CDR3 DNA: TGTGCCAGCAGCTTTTACCGGACAGGGTCAGATGGC. Full variable domain (outside the CDR3, taken from reference TRBV7-2 and TRBJ1-2): GAGVSQSPSNKVTEKGKDVELRCDPISGHTALYWYRQSLGQGLEFLIYFQGNSAPDKSGLPSDRFSAERTGGSVSTLTIQRTQQEDSAVYLCASSFYRTGSDGYTFGSGTRLTVV.

Comment on this clone: The sequenced fragment ends 3 residues before the CDR3 boundary, so the rest is inferred from the germline J gene. The V gene is TRBV28, the J gene TRBJ2-7, with 7 nucleotides matching TRBD1. V shed 6 bases, J shed 6 bases, and the junction held 11 bases outside the gene matches. The CDR3 length is 14 residues. The germline CDR1 and CDR2 sequences are MDHEN and SYDVKM. CDR3 sequence: CASSPTGSPSEQYF. The DNA read from the CDR3 is TGTGCCAGCAGCCCGACAGGGAGCCCATCCGAG.

On this clone itself: The read falls 3 residues short of the CDR3 end, and the missing part is taken from the germline J gene. The rearrangement uses TRBV12-3 or TRBV12-4 and TRBJ2-1, with TRBD2 identical over 8 bases. Germline trimming cut 6 bases from V and 6 bases from J; bases unmatched to any gene: 10. The CDR3 spans 15 residues. CDR3 amino acids: CASRHTSGLVNEQFF. The CDR3 bases that were read are TGTGCCAGCAGACATACTAGCGGTTTAGTCAATGAG.

As concerns this clone: The CDR3 goes on 3 residues after the read ends, and that part is filled in from the germline J gene. This chain uses TRBV20-1 with TRBJ2-2; the D is unclear. The CDR3 consists of 15 residues. The V gene's germline CDR1 is DFQATT and CDR2 SNEGSKA (reference sequence). V was shortened by 0 bases and J by 4 bases, with 12 bases between the two germline ends. CDR3 loop: CSARDLAIPTGELFF. The sequenced part of the CDR3 DNA is TGCAGTGCTAGAGATTTGGCCATTCCCACCGGGGAG.

Regarding this clone: The CDR3 goes on 3 residues after the read ends, and that part is filled in from the germline J gene. The chain uses TRBV29-1 and TRBJ1-1; a possible D gene is TRBD1 (6 bases). The CDR3 has 13 amino acids. The V gene lost 6 bases and the J gene lost 4 bases, with 15 bases spanning the gap. Per germline, CDR1 SQVTM and CDR2 ANQGSEA. The CDR3 bases that were read are TGCAGCGTCAAAAACAGGGAGGGCACTGAA. Translating gives CSVKNREGTE. The full CDR3 reads CSVKNREGTEAFF.

As for this clone: The read falls 3 residues short of the CDR3 end, and the missing part is taken from the germline J gene. The chain couples TRBV20-1 to TRBJ2-5; TRBD2 might be the D (6 bases). The V and J ends lost 1 base and 1 base respectively, with 13 bases between them. The CDR3 consists of 15 residues. Germline assignment: CDR1 DFQATT and CDR2 SNEGSKA (reference sequence). CDR3 DNA (partial): TGCAGTGCTAGAGGATTAGCGGTGGTCCAAGAGACC. This gives the protein CSARGLAVVQET. The whole CDR3 region reads CSARGLAVVQETQYF.